These T cell receptor beta chains were read from a single sample in a study of early T cells in non-severe SARS-CoV-2 infection. TCRdb itself ran the 5' RACE reads through MiXCR, one entry per CDR3 protein. Counted here are 85,000 to 100,000 distinct CDR3 sequences, approximately 11% occurring once; the ten biggest clones make up roughly 5%. The material sequenced was whole blood, taken at baseline. Receptors were obtained from an adult who was a healthcare worker with PCR-confirmed SARS-CoV-2 infection or an uninfected control (not recorded which). Both conserved end residues are part of each CDR3. The D gene is left open where the match is weak. Clone sizes are given selectively: once, few, many, or a class where the clone is expanded.

TRBJ1-5 | NA | TRBV19 | NA | TGTGCCAGTAGTAGACGGGACAGCAATCAGCCCCAGCATTTT | CASSRRDSNQPQHF
TRBJ1-2 | NA | TRBV29-1 | NA | TGCAGCGTGGGGGGCTCAGGAACATATGGCTACACCTTC | CSVGGSGTYGYTF
TRBJ1-2 | few | TRBV6-6 | NA | TGTGCCAGCGAAAGATATAGGGGCAGCACTAACTATGGCTACACCTTC | CASERYRGSTNYGYTF
TRBJ2-7 | NA | TRBV6-1 | TRBD2 | TGTGCCAGCTCGCCCAGCGGGGGCCTCTACGAGCAGTACTTC | CASSPSGGLYEQYF
TRBJ1-1 | NA | TRBV5-1 | NA | TGCGCCAGCACTTCGAACACTGAAGCTTTCTTT | CASTSNTEAFF
TRBJ2-1 | few | TRBV12-3/TRBV12-4 | NA | TGTGCCAGCAGTGGGGTCGGGGTTGAGCAGTTCTTC | CASSGVGVEQFF
TRBJ2-7 | few | TRBV20-1 | NA | TGCAGTGCTAGAGCCCGGACAGTTTCCTACGAGCAGTACTTC | CSARARTVSYEQYF
TRBJ2-1 | many | TRBV20-1 | NA | TGCAGTGCCAGGACCGCCAGGTCCTACAATGAGCAGTTCTTC | CSARTARSYNEQFF
TRBJ2-1 | few | TRBV5-4 | TRBD2 | TGTGCCAGCAGCCCCGGACTAGCGGCCTACAATGAGCAGTTCTTC | CASSPGLAAYNEQFF
TRBJ2-3 | many | TRBV20-1 | NA | TGCAGTGCTCGACCCCAAAGGGTTGCGACAGATACGCAGTATTTT | CSARPQRVATDTQYF
TRBJ1-2 | many | TRBV20-1 | NA | TGCAGTGCCCTGGGGACCGAGGGCTATGGCTACACCTTC | CSALGTEGYGYTF
TRBJ2-1 | NA | TRBV11-2 | TRBD1 | TGTGCCAGCAGCTCGATGACAGGGGGCCACAATGAGCAGTTCTTC | CASSSMTGGHNEQFF
TRBJ2-2 | many | TRBV2 | NA | TGTGCCAGCATGGGCTTCGCGAACACCGGGGAGCTGTTTTTT | CASMGFANTGELFF
TRBJ1-1 | many | TRBV29-1 | NA | TGCAGCACCCAGGGGCCGGGAAACACTGAAGCTTTCTTT | CSTQGPGNTEAFF
TRBJ2-2 | many | TRBV6-2/TRBV6-3 | NA | TGTGCCAGCAGTTCCACCGGGTTCGCGAACACCGGGGAGCTGTTTTTT | CASSSTGFANTGELFF
TRBJ1-1 | few | TRBV6-1 | NA | TGTGCCAGCATGTCCAGGATTAACACTGAAGCTTTCTTT | CASMSRINTEAFF
TRBJ2-3 | many | TRBV5-1 | NA | TGCGCCAGCAGGCCACAGGGAAGCACAGATACGCAGTATTTT | CASRPQGSTDTQYF
TRBJ2-1 | many | TRBV7-8 | NA | TGTGCCAGCAGCTTTGAAGGGAGCTCCTACAATGAGCAGTTCTTC | CASSFEGSSYNEQFF
TRBJ1-6 | few | TRBV6-5 | NA | TGTGCCAGCCGTTCCCCGTTTAGGGATTCACCCCTCCACTTT | CASRSPFRDSPLHF
TRBJ1-2 | few | TRBV5-1 | NA | TGCGCCAGCAGCTCCGCTGTCAGGTTCTATGGCTACACCTTC | CASSSAVRFYGYTF
TRBJ2-3 | many | TRBV6-1 | NA | TGTGCCAGCAGTGTCTACTCGTCTACGCAGTATTTT | CASSVYSSTQYF
TRBJ1-1 | few | TRBV5-1 | TRBD1 | TGCGCCAGCAGCTTCCAGGGGGCACAAGGGAACACTGAAGCTTTCTTT | CASSFQGAQGNTEAFF
TRBJ2-3 | NA | TRBV20-1 | TRBD2 | TGCAGTGCTCCTGGACTAGCGGGATTAAGTACGCAGTATTTT | CSAPGLAGLSTQYF
TRBJ2-5 | NA | TRBV7-3 | NA | TGTGCCAGCAGCCCCAGCTCCCAAGAGACCCAGTACTTC | CASSPSSQETQYF
TRBJ2-5 | NA | TRBV3-1 | NA | TGTGCCAGCAGCCAACCCGGCGGACCAAAAGAGACCCAGTACTTC | CASSQPGGPKETQYF
TRBJ1-4 | many | TRBV7-8 | TRBD1 | TGTGCCAGCAGCCCAATCCCGGACAGGGGGCGCGGGGGGAATGAAAAACTGTTTTTT | CASSPIPDRGRGGNEKLFF
TRBJ2-1 | many | TRBV12-3/TRBV12-4 | NA | TGTGCCAGCAGTTTCGAAAGCGGACGGAGCGACAATGAGCAGTTCTTC | CASSFESGRSDNEQFF
TRBJ2-7 | NA | TRBV7-9 | NA | TGTGCCAGCAGCTTAGAGGAAAGGTGGTCTATAACCTCTTACGAGCAGTACTTC | CASSLEERWSITSYEQYF
TRBJ2-3 | few | TRBV2 | NA | TGTGCCAGCAGTAGTGAGGACAGAACAGATACGCAGTATTTT | CASSSEDRTDTQYF
TRBJ2-3 | NA | TRBV7-9 | TRBD2 | TGTGCCAGCAGCCCCCCAAGCGGGGGGACAGATACGCAGTATTTT | CASSPPSGGTDTQYF
TRBJ2-1 | many | TRBV5-1 | NA | TGCGCCAGCAGCCCGCCGGGAAGCAATGAGCAGTTCTTC | CASSPPGSNEQFF
TRBJ2-6 | many | TRBV10-3 | NA | TGTGCCATCAGTGAGTCGTTTCTGGTTGGGGCCAACGTCCTGACTTTC | CAISESFLVGANVLTF
TRBJ2-1 | few | TRBV7-6 | NA | TGTGCCAGCAGCTCGGGATTCGACAATGAGCAGTTCTTC | CASSSGFDNEQFF
TRBJ2-7 | many | TRBV4-2 | TRBD2 | TGTGCCAGCAGCCAAAACGGACTAGCCACAAGGCAGTACTTC | CASSQNGLATRQYF
TRBJ2-1 | NA | TRBV7-2 | NA | TGTGCCAGCGTCGACCGTCGAGAATACAATGAGCAGTTCTTC | CASVDRREYNEQFF
TRBJ1-2 | many | TRBV7-8 | NA | TGTGCCAGCAGCTTAGCGTCGGGGAGAGGCTACACCTTC | CASSLASGRGYTF
TRBJ2-7 | few | TRBV11-2 | TRBD1 | TGTGCCAGCAGCACCGACAGGGTTTCCTACGAGCAGTACTTC | CASSTDRVSYEQYF
TRBJ2-6 | NA | TRBV20-1 | TRBD1 | TGCAGTGCTAGCCCGGGACAGTTCTCTGGGGCCAACGTCCTGACTTTC | CSASPGQFSGANVLTF
TRBJ1-2 | few | TRBV6-2/TRBV6-3 | NA | TGTGCCAGCAGTTACGTTCAATTAAACTATGGCTACACCTTC | CASSYVQLNYGYTF
TRBJ2-5 | NA | TRBV7-2 | NA | TGTGCCAGCAGCTTACAGCGAGCCCAAGAGACCCAGTACTTC | CASSLQRAQETQYF
TRBJ2-3 | NA | TRBV24-1 | NA | TGTGCCACCAGTGATTTAGGGGAATCAGATACGCAGTATTTT | CATSDLGESDTQYF
TRBJ2-5 | NA | TRBV7-8 | NA | TGTGCCAGCAGCCCAAAAGAGACCCAGTACTTC | CASSPKETQYF
TRBJ1-1 | NA | TRBV6-1 | NA | TGTGCCAGCAGGCTTTTCCCGGAGGGTGGAATGAACACTGAAGCTTTCTTT | CASRLFPEGGMNTEAFF
TRBJ2-2 | few | TRBV24-1 | TRBD1 | TGTGCCACTAGGGACAGGGATGACACCGGGGAGCTGTTTTTT | CATRDRDDTGELFF
TRBJ2-7 | NA | TRBV7-8 | TRBD2 | TGTGCCAGCAGCTTAGTCTCCCCTAGCGGGAGTTACGAGCAGTACTTC | CASSLVSPSGSYEQYF
TRBJ2-7 | NA | TRBV12-5 | NA | TGTGCTAGTGGTTTGGCCTTGTCGAGCGAGCAGTACTTC | CASGLALSSEQYF
TRBJ1-6 | few | TRBV12-3/TRBV12-4 | TRBD1 | TGTGCCAGCAGGGGCCAGGGGGCGAGGGGGAATTCACCCCTCCACTTT | CASRGQGARGNSPLHF
TRBJ2-3 | NA | TRBV28 | NA | TGTGCCAGCAGTTTCCTTAGCGGCACAGATACGCAGTATTTT | CASSFLSGTDTQYF
TRBJ1-6 | few | TRBV7-9 | NA | TGTGCCAGCAGCTTAACAAGGGGGGATGCGAATTCACCCCTCCACTTT | CASSLTRGDANSPLHF
TRBJ2-1 | few | TRBV3-1 | NA | TGTGCCAGCAGCCAACCGACAGGTCTCTACAATGAGCAGTTCTTC | CASSQPTGLYNEQFF
TRBJ2-3 | many | TRBV9 | NA | TGTGCCAGCAGCGCGAGCCGGGTTTTCACAGATACGCAGTATTTT | CASSASRVFTDTQYF
TRBJ1-6 | NA | TRBV5-8 | NA | TGTGCCAGCAGCTTGGTCCAGGGCTTTAATTCACCCCTCCACTTT | CASSLVQGFNSPLHF
TRBJ2-3 | few | TRBV20-1 | NA | TGCAGTGCTAGCAAGGAGGGCCACACAGATACGCAGTATTTT | CSASKEGHTDTQYF
TRBJ2-7 | few | TRBV3-1 | TRBD1 | TGTGCCAGCAGCCCAGGGACAGGGGAGGACGAGCAGTACTTC | CASSPGTGEDEQYF
TRBJ1-1 | few | TRBV25-1 | NA | TGTGCCAGCAGTCCGCACTCGGACTTAACTGAAGCTTTCTTT | CASSPHSDLTEAFF